Included here is one TCR beta chain sequence, with context. Its target is unknown. The data were taken from a study of T cell responses to AZD1222 COVID-19 vaccine. CDR1 is MNHNY, CDR2 SVGAGI, per germline (reference sequence). The V end was cut by 10 bases, the J end by 0 bases, with 13 bases between. CDR3 size: 14 residues. Overall study results and limits: Regions 160-218 and 743-854 held dominance among vaccine-associated CD4 TCRs, which spanned spike. Baseline antibody screening turned up just six or seven seropositive AZD1222 recipients.

Data came from immunoSEQ multiplex PCR; TCRdb stores just in-frame clones and leaves some out. This sample has 95,000 to 110,000 clones; roughly 88% occur once, and the top ten carry more than 20%. The chain employs TRBV6-6 and TRBJ1-5; D unclear. Here the sequenced sample was peripheral blood, taken on day 0 of AZD1222 vaccination. The source of this sequence is an adult in good health. The CDR3 bases are TGTGCCACTTACAGTTCTGTTAGCAATCAGCCCCAGCATTTT. This gives the protein CATYSSVSNQPQHF.